The next 18 T cell receptor beta chains were all read from a single sample in a study of cytomegalovirus exposure and HLA in healthy donors. Both 60 Vbeta primers and 13 Jbeta primers went into the PCR. Here immunoSEQ multiplex PCR was the method, and the copy in TCRdb shows in-frame clones only, minus some. The data hold about 170,000 clones, with roughly 72% observed a single time. What was sequenced was PBMCs. The receptors were sampled from a woman in her 30s in good health and CMV-seropositive.

This clone was seen a single time. This rearrangement joins TRBV30 to TRBJ1-1, with D unresolved. Trimming removed 0 bases from V and 7 bases from J, with 12 bases in between. The CDR3 runs to 13 residues. The germline V gene has CDR1 GTSNPN and CDR2 SVGIG (reference sequence). The CDR3 here is CAWSVFFRNEAFF. The CDR3 DNA reads TGTGCCTGGAGTGTTTTTTTCAGAAATGAAGCTTTCTTT.

The CDR3 sequence is CASSTGTSGTGSLNEQFF. In DNA form, the CDR3 reads TGTGCCAGCAGCACCGGGACTAGCGGGACGGGAAGTTTAAATGAGCAGTTCTTC. The rearrangement links TRBV21-1 to TRBJ2-1; the D call of TRBD2 is as the table states it, not checked on the DNA. TRBV21-1 is listed as a pseudogene. The CDR3 loop spans 18 amino acids.

The chain uses TRBV14 and TRBJ2-7; 9 bases map to TRBD2. Germline V CDR1 and CDR2: SGHDN, FVKESK. V dropped 6 bases and J dropped 2; count of bases not matched to a gene: 5. The CDR3 is made up of 14 amino acids. For the CDR3, the DNA is TGTGCCAGCAGAGAAAGCGGGAGGACCTACGAGCAGTACTTC. Protein sequence: CASRESGRTYEQYF. The full variable domain, its missing parts supplied by reference TRBV14 and TRBJ2-7, is EAGVTQFPSHSVIEKGQTVTLRCDPISGHDNLYWYRRVMGKEIKFLLHFVKESKQDESGMPNNRFLAERTGGTYSTLKVQPAELEDSGVYFCASRESGRTYEQYFGPGTRLTVT.

This chain connects TRBV10-3 to TRBJ2-1; D is perhaps TRBD1 (6 bases). Per germline, CDR1 ENHRY and CDR2 SYGVKD. Trimming removed 3 bases from V and 4 bases from J, with 13 bases in between. This CDR3 contains 15 residues. The CDR3 DNA follows: TGTGCCATCAGTGACGGGGACAATTTATACAATGAGCAGTTCTTC. It is translated as CAISDGDNLYNEQFF.

The rearrangement uses TRBV9 and TRBJ1-1, with D unclear. Trimming stripped 3 bases from V and 1 base from J, with 7 bases between. CDR3 length equals 13 residues. Germline-derived CDR1 and CDR2 are SGDLS and YYNGEE. CDR3 protein: CASSATQNTEAFF. DNA for the CDR3: TGTGCCAGCAGCGCGACACAGAACACTGAAGCTTTCTTT.

The chain links TRBV9 to TRBJ1-6; the match to TRBD1 covers 9 bases. The V gene's germline CDR1 is SGDLS and CDR2 YYNGEE. V gave up 3 bases and J gave up 9 bases; unmatched junction bases: 7. The CDR3 consists of 15 residues. CDR3 DNA sequence: TGTGCCAGCAGCGAAGCGACAGGGGGAAGTTCACCCCTCCACTTT. Protein product: CASSEATGGSSPLHF.

This clone has more than one count but fewer than ten. J is TRBJ1-1 and V is TRBV28, with 7 bases fitting TRBD1. The germline V gene has CDR1 MDHEN and CDR2 SYDVKM. V shed 6 bases, J shed 2 bases, and the junction held 6 bases outside the gene matches. This CDR3 comprises 14 residues. CDR3 amino acids: CASSQRQGNTEAFF. The DNA for the CDR3 is TGTGCCAGCAGCCAAAGACAGGGCAACACTGAAGCTTTCTTT.

V and J are TRBV7-2 and TRBJ1-2; 9 bases fit TRBD1. Germline assignment: CDR1 SGHTA and CDR2 FQGNSA. The CDR3 runs to 14 residues. Trimming at V came to 6 bases and at J to 5 bases, leaving 7 bases not matched to a gene. CDR3 in amino acids: CASSPGQGIYGYTF. The CDR3, as DNA: TGTGCCAGCAGTCCGGGACAGGGAATTTATGGCTACACCTTC.

This clone has just a few counts. V usage is TRBV5-1 and J usage is TRBJ2-3, with 9 bases that match TRBD2. CDR1 and CDR2 from the germline V gene are SGHRS and YFSETQ. V shed 2 bases and J 3 bases; nucleotides not matched to a gene: 4. The length of the CDR3 is 15 residues. The CDR3 loop is CASSLAGGFTDTQYF. The CDR3 region has the DNA TGCGCCAGCAGCTTAGCGGGAGGCTTTACAGATACGCAGTATTTT.

The rearrangement links TRBV2 to TRBJ1-1, with no clear D. Trimming took off 0 bases at V and 3 bases at J, with 8 bases between the two ends. Germline V gene data show CDR1 as SNHLY and CDR2 as FYNNEI. The CDR3 contains 14 residues. CDR3 residues: CASSEARRYTEAFF. CDR3 coding DNA: TGTGCCAGCAGTGAAGCTCGGAGGTACACTGAAGCTTTCTTT. Variable domain in full (rest from reference TRBV2 and TRBJ1-1): EPEVTQTPSHQVTQMGQEVILRCVPISNHLYFYWYRQILGQKVEFLVSFYNNEISEKSEIFDDQFSVERPDGSNFTLKIRSTKLEDSAMYFCASSEARRYTEAFFGQGTRLTVV.

This clone was detected a few times. The chain uses TRBV11-2 and TRBJ2-3; TRBD2 matches at 7 bases. Per the germline V gene, CDR1 is SGHAT and CDR2 is FQNNGV. The J segment lost 2 bases and the V segment lost 0 bases, leaving 11 bases of the junction unmatched. This CDR3 is built from 18 residues. CDR3 DNA sequence: TGTGCCAGCAGCTTAGATTTAATCGCGGGAGCCTCCACAGATACGCAGTATTTT. It is translated as CASSLDLIAGASTDTQYF.

This clone was counted a few times. This chain joins TRBV10-1 and TRBJ2-3, with D maybe TRBD1 (7 bases). Germline CDR1 is WNHNN and CDR2 is SYGVQD (reference sequence). The CDR3 is 15 amino acids. V was trimmed by 3 bases and J by 1 base, leaving 11 bases between them. Here the CDR3 DNA reads TGCGCCAGCAGTGATACAGGGGAGGGCACAGATACGCAGTATTTT. This encodes CASSDTGEGTDTQYF.

J is TRBJ2-5 and V is TRBV27, with 7 bases identical to TRBD1. Germline loops: CDR1 MNHEY, CDR2 SMNVEV (reference sequence). V shed 7 bases, J shed 1 base, and the junction held 12 bases outside the gene matches. The CDR3 runs 16 residues. The CDR3 is CASIQRQGGGQETQYF. CDR3 nucleotide sequence: TGTGCCAGCATCCAAAGACAGGGTGGGGGCCAAGAGACCCAGTACTTC.

The V and J genes are TRBV30 and TRBJ1-5; D is ambiguous. The CDR3 spans 14 residues. Per germline, CDR1 GTSNPN and CDR2 SVGIG (reference sequence). The ends were cut back, 0 bases at V and 1 base at J, with 7 bases in the middle. The CDR3 DNA is TGTGCCTGGAGTGTACGAGGGAGCAATCAGCCCCAGCATTTT. Translation: CAWSVRGSNQPQHF.

The gene calls are TRBV14 and TRBJ2-3, with 12 bases fitting TRBD2. The CDR3 covers 18 residues. Per the germline V gene, CDR1 is SGHDN and CDR2 is FVKESK. V lost 3 bases to trimming and J lost 8 bases; unmatched junction nucleotides: 15. The CDR3 bases are TGTGCCAGCAGCCACCAGATGACTAGCGGGAGAGGGAGTGGTACGCAGTATTTT. This gives the protein CASSHQMTSGRGSGTQYF.

The V gene is TRBV5-4, the J gene TRBJ1-4, with TRBD1 as a possible D gene (6 bases). V lost 5 bases to trimming and J lost 3 bases, with 14 bases between them. Per the germline V gene, CDR1 is SGHNT and CDR2 is YYREEE (reference sequence). This CDR3 has 15 amino acids. The DNA of the CDR3 is TGTGCCAGCAGGAATACAGGGTGGGCTAATGAAAAACTGTTTTTT. This encodes CASRNTGWANEKLFF.

This chain joins TRBV6-1 and TRBJ2-1; D gene ambiguous. Germline values: CDR1 MNHNS, CDR2 SASEGT. Trimming cost V 2 bases and J 7 bases, with 6 bases left between them. The CDR3 extends over 12 amino acids. Written as DNA, the CDR3 is TGTGCCAGCAGTGAATATTTGAATGAGCAGTTCTTC. Its protein is CASSEYLNEQFF.

The chain combines TRBV5-1 with TRBJ2-1; TRBD2 aligns across 10 bases. This CDR3 region has 16 residues. After removal of 4 bases from V and 6 bases from J, the junction contained 10 bases not matched to a gene. Germline-derived CDR1 and CDR2 are SGHRS and YFSETQ. This CDR3 reads CASSDAQRGGFNEQFF. The CDR3 coding sequence is TGCGCCAGCAGCGACGCCCAGCGGGGGGGGTTCAATGAGCAGTTCTTC.